This T cell receptor (beta chain) was retrieved from a study of T cells in Graves' hyperthyroidism and ophthalmopathy (dated 2019 in TCRdb). Context from the whole study: Peripheral blood samples were taken at initial diagnosis, before any treatment was given. Prospective prediction of ophthalmopathy was tested in an independent validation cohort consisting of roughly 19 hyperthyroidism patients and around 16 patients who later progressed to ophthalmopathy. TCR V-J signatures able to tell the groups apart were searched for in a discovery cohort of around 95 patients, of whom 43 had Graves' ophthalmopathy and 55 to 60 had stable Graves' hyperthyroidism. In addition, the study compared T-cell repertoires in thyroid tissue and in blood from a handful of Graves' hyperthyroidism patients. The paper reports TCR Vbeta CDR3 sequencing of approximately 130 peripheral blood samples: approximately 43 ophthalmopathy, 70 to 85 hyperthyroidism and around 17 progressor patients. The 90 or so discovery patients were randomly split 7:3 into training and test sets. Following sampling, methimazole starting at 30 mg daily was given to hyperthyroidism patients, and high-dose intravenous methylprednisolone was given to ophthalmopathy patients. The investigation overall reported the following: In validation, progression to ophthalmopathy was predicted by the model with around 70% sensitivity and 72.22% specificity, a median of roughly 6 months before onset. Sample size was not statistically predetermined, and investigators were not blinded to group allocation. Most expanded thyroid clonotypes (frequency above 0.001) were also found in blood, which suggests that blood repertoires may mirror thyroid immune responses. A model built on a 13 V-J signature distinguished ophthalmopathy from stable hyperthyroidism, reaching 85% to 90% sensitivity and around 81% specificity in cross-validation and 80%/75% in testing.

The TCR beta CDR3 regions were amplified from RNA transcripts. For the first round of RT-PCR on the TCR CDR3, the HTBI primer set was used together with the Qiagen OneStep RT-PCR kit. Libraries were constructed in a second round of multiplex PCR, after which size selection and purification were carried out. The libraries were sequenced on an Illumina HiSeq2000 using paired-end 100 bp reads. The paper's processing steps were these. SOAPnuke was used to process the raw data, throwing out any read that contained adapters or uncalled bases, had a mean Phred below 15, or lacked an exact constant-primer or identifier match. COPE v1.2.5 was used to merge the high-quality paired reads, and each unique nucleotide sequence was defined as a clonotype. MiTCR v1.1 was used to align clonotypes to the IMGT TRBV, TRBD and TRBJ reference segments. Analysis was restricted to V-J combinations with a frequency above 0.0001, which covered roughly 99% of repertoires. The TCS score was defined as the ratio of F50 (clonal expansion) to E x V (chaos), calculated using BLOSUM62-based TCRdist between CDR3 peptides within each V-J. Welch's t-statistics and random forest reduced 500 to 550 V-J features to around 14, which were used in a naive Bayes classifier (R e1071). TCRdb trimmed the raw reads at Q25, called clones with MiXCR and kept productive beta chains. Rows merge per CDR3 protein into single entries with the most common DNA and genes. TCRdb, not the authors, supplied the V and J calls. In all, the sample holds over 700,000 distinct CDR3 sequences, and 15% to 20% of those were seen once. Of the sample, 15% to 20% is held by the ten largest clones.

Trimming removed 2 bases from V and 4 bases from J, leaving 17 bases between the germline ends. Spanning cysteine to phenylalanine, the CDR3 consists of 16 amino acids. The sequence is cut down to CDR3 DNA, 48 bases in frame from base 1. CDR1 MGHRA and CDR2 YSYEKL were looked up in the germline V gene. Hyperthyroidism patients were aged 18 to 65 years and newly diagnosed, with disease duration of less than 2 months. Patients with uncontrolled infections, other autoimmune diseases, pregnancy or lactation were excluded. Diagnoses relied on clinical symptoms, serum thyroxine and TRAb, thyroid ultrasound and orbital computed tomography. Blood from progressor patients was collected at the time of first diagnosis with hyperthyroidism, before any ophthalmopathy symptoms had appeared. PBMCs were separated from approximately 10 ml of fresh peripheral blood using Ficoll-Paque density gradient centrifugation. Progressor patients were defined as those initially diagnosed with Graves' hyperthyroidism in whom ophthalmopathy developed during follow-up. Trizol reagent was used to extract total RNA, and RNA quality was then checked on an Agilent 2100 Bioanalyzer.

This clonotype turned up a few times. The target of this receptor is not known. Base qualities were left out, and no much larger clone turns up one base away. The origin of this receptor is a woman in her forties or fifties with Graves' hyperthyroidism that later progressed to Graves' ophthalmopathy. The sequencing input was blood. The chain is encoded by TRBV4-1 joined to TRBJ2-5; the D gene could be either TRBD1 or TRBD2, each agreeing at 7 bases. For the CDR3, the sequence is CASSQQRGPGGETQYF. In nucleotides, the sequence is TGCGCCAGCAGCCAACAGAGGGGGCCGGGAGGAGAGACCCAGTACTTC.